These 4 T cell receptor beta chains were sequenced from one sample in a study of cytomegalovirus exposure and HLA in healthy donors. A multiplex PCR was run with 60 Vbeta primers and 13 Jbeta primers. This table comes from immunoSEQ multiplex PCR, and its TCRdb copy is limited to in-frame clones, with some not included. Of over 100,000 clones in the sample, roughly 78% are singletons; the top ten hold about 1.7%. Sequenced material: PBMCs. Receptors were obtained from a woman in her forties in good health and CMV-seronegative.

This rearrangement joins TRBV28 to TRBJ2-7; D might be TRBD2 (6 bases). The CDR3 loop spans 16 amino acids. Trimming cost V 7 bases and J 2 bases, with 21 bases left between them. The germline CDR1 and CDR2 sequences are MDHEN and SYDVKM. The chain's CDR3 is CASTPVGEAVTYEQYF. CDR3 DNA: TGTGCCAGCACTCCGGTCGGGGAGGCAGTGACCTACGAGCAGTACTTC.

This clone was detected only once. The chain recombines TRBV7-6 with TRBJ2-1, with 10 bases matching TRBD2. Germline V CDR1 and CDR2: SGHVS, FNYEAQ. Germline trimming cut 6 bases from V and 4 bases from J; bases unmatched to any gene: 6. The length of the CDR3 is 15 residues. CDR3 nucleotides: TGTGCCAGCAGGGCCCGGACTAGCGGATACAATGAGCAGTTCTTC. Protein sequence: CASRARTSGYNEQFF.

The chain has TRBV28 and TRBJ2-7, with no clear D. CDR3 size: 14 residues. Trimming removed 2 bases at V and 0 bases at J, with 8 bases between. From germline, CDR1 is MDHEN and CDR2 SYDVKM. CDR3 sequence: CASSLEASSYEQYF. CDR3 sequence (DNA): TGTGCCAGCAGTTTAGAGGCCAGCTCCTACGAGCAGTACTTC.

The J gene is TRBJ2-7, the V gene TRBV6-5; TRBD2 agrees at 9 bases. J gave up 6 bases and V 1 base, and 4 bases lay outside the gene matches. The CDR3 is made up of 14 amino acids. CDR1 MNHEY and CDR2 SVGAGI come from the germline V gene. This CDR3 reads CASSYLGLATEQYF. CDR3 sequence (DNA): TGTGCCAGCAGTTACTTGGGACTAGCAACCGAGCAGTACTTC.